The TCR beta chain under discussion was sequenced for a study of blood T cell repertoires in COVID-19. The germline V gene encodes CDR1 SQVTM and CDR2 ANQGSEA. The CDR3 covers 12 residues. V was cut by 7 bases and J by 5 bases, with 14 bases left in between. This table comes from immunoSEQ multiplex PCR, and its TCRdb copy is limited to in-frame clones, with some not included. The sample records 100,000 or so clones, approximately 84% being singletons. The chain links TRBV29-1 to TRBJ1-1; TRBD1 is a possible D gene (6 bases). The TCR comes from a man aged 30 to 39 in a cohort sampled during active COVID-19. What was sequenced was peripheral blood. The CDR3 spells CSATQGRTEAFF. CDR3 DNA: TGCAGCGCTACTCAGGGGAGAACTGAAGCTTTCTTT.